This TCR beta chain was identified during a study of T cells in Graves' hyperthyroidism and ophthalmopathy. Whole-study context: Peripheral blood was taken when the disease was first diagnosed, before any treatment began. Study-wide findings and caveats: Most thyroid clonotypes with frequency above 0.001 were detected in blood.

Germline V gene data show CDR1 as LNHDA and CDR2 as SQIVND (reference sequence). This CDR3 is 13 amino acids long. J lost 3 bases, V lost 7 bases, and 5 bases had no gene match. Out of roughly 10 ml of fresh peripheral blood came the PBMCs. This clonotype came up a few times. Its cognate antigen is unknown. TCR beta CDR3 sequences were amplified from RNA transcripts. Using the HTBI primer set, a first-round RT-PCR was run on the TCR CDR3. MiXCR, applied by TCRdb to the multiplex PCR reads, yields one record per CDR3 protein. The top ten hold roughly 44% of the sample, which has hundreds of thousands of distinct CDR3 sequences, nearly 20% seen once.

Specimen: blood. This clonotype originated in a man aged 35-49 years with Graves' ophthalmopathy. The rearrangement uses TRBV19 and TRBJ1-2, with 7 bases identical to TRBD1. This CDR3 is CASKRDSHYGYTF. CDR3 sequence (DNA): TGTGCCAGTAAGAGGGACAGCCACTATGGCTACACCTTC.